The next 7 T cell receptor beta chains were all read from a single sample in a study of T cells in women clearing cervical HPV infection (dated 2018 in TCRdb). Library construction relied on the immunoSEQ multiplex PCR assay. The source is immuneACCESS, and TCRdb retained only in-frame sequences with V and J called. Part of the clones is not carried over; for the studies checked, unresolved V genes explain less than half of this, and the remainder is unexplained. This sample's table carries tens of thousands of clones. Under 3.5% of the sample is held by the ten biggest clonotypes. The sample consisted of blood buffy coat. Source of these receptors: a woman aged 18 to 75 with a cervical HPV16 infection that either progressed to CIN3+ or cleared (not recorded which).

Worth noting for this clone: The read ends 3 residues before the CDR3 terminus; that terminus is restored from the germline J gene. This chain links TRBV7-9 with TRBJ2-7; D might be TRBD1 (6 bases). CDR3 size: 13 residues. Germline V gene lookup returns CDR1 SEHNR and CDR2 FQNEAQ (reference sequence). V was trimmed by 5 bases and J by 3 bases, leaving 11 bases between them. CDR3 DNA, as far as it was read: TGTGCCAGCAGCCGGGACACCCACTACGAG. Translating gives CASSRDTHYE. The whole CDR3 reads CASSRDTHYEQYF.

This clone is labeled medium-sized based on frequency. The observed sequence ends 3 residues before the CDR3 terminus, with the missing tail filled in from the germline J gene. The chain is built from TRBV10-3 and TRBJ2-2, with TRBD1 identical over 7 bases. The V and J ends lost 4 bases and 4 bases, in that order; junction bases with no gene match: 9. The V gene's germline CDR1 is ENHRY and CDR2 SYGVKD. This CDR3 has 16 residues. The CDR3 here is CAISGSGTVTTGELFF. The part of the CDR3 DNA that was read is TGTGCCATCAGTGGATCGGGGACAGTTACCACCGGGGAG.

The CDR3 DNA, read in part, is TGCGCCAGCAGCCCGAGACAGGGAGACTACGAG. It yields the protein CASSPRQGDYE. The entire CDR3 sequence reads CASSPRQGDYEQYF. The genes are TRBV4-1 and TRBJ2-7; 7 bases are shared with TRBD1. The CDR3 end is not reached by the read, which stops 3 residues before it; the germline J gene fills it in. The CDR3 is 14 residues long. CDR1 and CDR2 (germline): MGHRA, YSYEKL. The J segment lost 3 bases and the V segment lost 4 bases, leaving 6 bases of the junction unmatched.

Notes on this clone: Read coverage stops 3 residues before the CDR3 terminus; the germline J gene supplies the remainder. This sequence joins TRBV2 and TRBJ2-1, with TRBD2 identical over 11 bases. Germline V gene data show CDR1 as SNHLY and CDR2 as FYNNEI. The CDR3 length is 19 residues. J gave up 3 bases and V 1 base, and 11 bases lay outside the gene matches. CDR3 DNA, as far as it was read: TGTGCCAGCAGTGAAGTATTTGGACTAGCGGGTGATAACTACAATGAG. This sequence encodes CASSEVFGLAGDNYNE. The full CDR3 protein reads CASSEVFGLAGDNYNEQFF.

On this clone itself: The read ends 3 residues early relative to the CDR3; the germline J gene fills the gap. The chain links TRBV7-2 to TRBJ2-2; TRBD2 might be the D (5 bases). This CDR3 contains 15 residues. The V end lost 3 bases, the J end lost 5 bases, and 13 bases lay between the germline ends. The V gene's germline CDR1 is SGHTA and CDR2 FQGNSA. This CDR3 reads CASSLSGVNTGELFF. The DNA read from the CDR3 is TGTGCCAGCAGCTTGTCCGGGGTAAATACCGGGGAG.

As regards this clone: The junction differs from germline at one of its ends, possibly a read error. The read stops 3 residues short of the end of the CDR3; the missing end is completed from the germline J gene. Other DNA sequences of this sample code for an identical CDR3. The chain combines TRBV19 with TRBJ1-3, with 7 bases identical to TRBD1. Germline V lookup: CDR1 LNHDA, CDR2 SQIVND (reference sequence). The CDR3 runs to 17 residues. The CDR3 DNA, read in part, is TGTGCCAGTAGTGAGACAGGGCGTCTGGGCTCTGGAAACACA. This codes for CASSETGRLGSGNT. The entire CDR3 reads CASSETGRLGSGNTIYF.

The CDR3 protein is CASRGALAGGPETQYF. The part of the CDR3 DNA that was read is TGTGCCAGCAGGGGTGCCCTAGCGGGGGGGCCGGAGACC. The V call is TRBV2, the J call TRBJ2-5, with 12 positions matching TRBD2. The sequence runs out 3 residues before the end of the CDR3; the remainder is reconstructed from the germline J gene. Germline CDR1 reads SNHLY; CDR2 reads FYNNEI. The CDR3 has 16 amino acids. The V gene end was trimmed by 6 bases and the J gene end by 5 bases; junction bases not matched to a gene: 10.